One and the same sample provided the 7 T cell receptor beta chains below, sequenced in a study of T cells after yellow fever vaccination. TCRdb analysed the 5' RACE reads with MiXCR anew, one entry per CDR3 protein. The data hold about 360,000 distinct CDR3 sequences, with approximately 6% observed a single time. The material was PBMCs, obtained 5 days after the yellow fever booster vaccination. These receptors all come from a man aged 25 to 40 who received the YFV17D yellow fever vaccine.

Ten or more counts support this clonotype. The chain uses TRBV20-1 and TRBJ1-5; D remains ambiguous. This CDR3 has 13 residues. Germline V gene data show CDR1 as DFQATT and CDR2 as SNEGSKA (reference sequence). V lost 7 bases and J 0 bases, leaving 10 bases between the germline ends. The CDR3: CSVPEYSNQPQHF. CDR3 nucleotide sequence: TGCAGTGTACCGGAGTATAGCAATCAGCCCCAGCATTTT.

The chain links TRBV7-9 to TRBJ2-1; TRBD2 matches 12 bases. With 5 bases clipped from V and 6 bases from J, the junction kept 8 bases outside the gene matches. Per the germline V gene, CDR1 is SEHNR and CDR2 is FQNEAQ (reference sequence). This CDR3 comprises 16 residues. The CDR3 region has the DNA TGTGCCAGCAGCGCCCGACTAGCGGGAGTAACCAATGAGCAGTTCTTC. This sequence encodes CASSARLAGVTNEQFF. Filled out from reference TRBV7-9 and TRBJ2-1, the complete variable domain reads DTGVSQNPRHKITKRGQNVTFRCDPISEHNRLYWYRQTLGQGPEFLTYFQNEAQLEKSRLLSDRFSAERPKGSFSTLEIQRTEQGDSAMYLCASSARLAGVTNEQFFGPGTRLTVL.

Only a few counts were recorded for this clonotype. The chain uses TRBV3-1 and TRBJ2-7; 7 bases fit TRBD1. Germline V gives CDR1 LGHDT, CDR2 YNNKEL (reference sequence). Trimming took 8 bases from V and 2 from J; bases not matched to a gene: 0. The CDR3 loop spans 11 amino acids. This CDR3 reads CASGTAYEQYF. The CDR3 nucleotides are TGTGCCAGCGGGACAGCCTACGAGCAGTACTTC.

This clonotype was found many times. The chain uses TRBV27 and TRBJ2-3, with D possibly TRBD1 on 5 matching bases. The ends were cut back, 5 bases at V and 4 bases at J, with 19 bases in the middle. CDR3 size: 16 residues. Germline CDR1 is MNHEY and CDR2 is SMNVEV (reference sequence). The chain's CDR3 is CASSPTSTGRADTQYF. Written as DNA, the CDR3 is TGTGCCAGCAGTCCTACTTCCACTGGCAGGGCAGATACGCAGTATTTT.

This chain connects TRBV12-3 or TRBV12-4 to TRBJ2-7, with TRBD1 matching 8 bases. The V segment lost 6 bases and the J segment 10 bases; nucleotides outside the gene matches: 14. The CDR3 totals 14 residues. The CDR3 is CASSLGQGTGPQYF. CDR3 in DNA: TGTGCCAGCAGCCTAGGACAGGGAACCGGACCACAGTACTTC.

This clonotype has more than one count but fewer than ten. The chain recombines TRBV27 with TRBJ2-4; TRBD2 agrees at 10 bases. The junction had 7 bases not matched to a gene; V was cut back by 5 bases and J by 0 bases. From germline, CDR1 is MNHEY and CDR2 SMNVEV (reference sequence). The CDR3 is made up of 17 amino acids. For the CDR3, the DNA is TGTGCCAGCAGTCCCGGACTAGCGGCCATAGCCAAAAACATTCAGTACTTC. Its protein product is CASSPGLAAIAKNIQYF.

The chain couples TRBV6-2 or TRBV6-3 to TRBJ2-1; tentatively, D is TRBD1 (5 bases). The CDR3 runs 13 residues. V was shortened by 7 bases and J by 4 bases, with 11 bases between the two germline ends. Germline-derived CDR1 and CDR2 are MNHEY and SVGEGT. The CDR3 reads CASTLDSYNEQFF. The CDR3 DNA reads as TGTGCCAGCACCCTTGACAGTTACAATGAGCAGTTCTTC.